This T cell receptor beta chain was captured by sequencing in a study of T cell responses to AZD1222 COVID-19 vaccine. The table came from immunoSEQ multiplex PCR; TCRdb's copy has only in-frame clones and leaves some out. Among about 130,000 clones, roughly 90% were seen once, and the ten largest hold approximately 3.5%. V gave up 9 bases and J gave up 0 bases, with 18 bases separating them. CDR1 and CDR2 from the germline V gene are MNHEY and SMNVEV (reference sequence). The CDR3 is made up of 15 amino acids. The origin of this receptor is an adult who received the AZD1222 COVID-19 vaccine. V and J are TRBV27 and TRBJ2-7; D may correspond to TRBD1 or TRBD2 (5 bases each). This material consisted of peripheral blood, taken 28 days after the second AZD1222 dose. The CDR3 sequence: CASGGSGSSSYEQYF. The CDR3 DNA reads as TGTGCCAGTGGGGGAAGTGGTTCTTCCTCCTACGAGCAGTACTTC.